Detailed here is one T cell receptor beta chain. The target antigen is unknown. Method: immunoSEQ multiplex PCR; TCRdb's copy keeps in-frame clones and lacks some. In the table there are 150,000 or so clones, under 95% of which are singletons. The ends lost 6 bases at V and 5 bases at J; junction bases unmatched: 6. Looked up from germline, CDR1 is KGHSH and CDR2 is LQKENI. The length of the CDR3 is 14 residues. This record comes from a study of T cell responses to AZD1222 COVID-19 vaccine. Notes on the study in general: The donors showed a predominance of white British ancestry and of females, with possible underestimation of clonal diversity. Baseline antibody screening turned up just a handful of seropositive AZD1222 recipients.

The source is an adult who received the AZD1222 COVID-19 vaccine. The sequencing used peripheral blood, collected 28 days after the second AZD1222 dose. The chain is built from TRBV18 and TRBJ2-1; 8 nucleotides match TRBD2. The CDR3 DNA is TGTGCCAGCTCCCGTACTAGCGGTAACAATGAGCAGTTCTTC. The encoded protein is CASSRTSGNNEQFF.